This T cell receptor beta chain was recovered during a study of shared clonotypes between healthy human individuals. The naive CD8 fraction comprised CD45RO-negative cells positively selected for CCR7 and excluded terminally differentiated effector memory CD45RA+ cells. The CDR3 length is 15 residues. The germline gives CDR1 SGHRS, CDR2 YFSETQ. Trimming pared 4 bases from V and 4 bases from J, leaving 14 bases between. Comment on this clone: The identical CDR3 is also encoded by other nucleotide sequences in the sample.

Here immunoSEQ multiplex PCR was the method, and the copy in TCRdb shows in-frame clones only, minus some. This table holds about 2 million clones, just under 95% found once. The J gene is TRBJ2-2, the V gene TRBV5-1; D may be TRBD1 (6 bases). Sequencing used naive CD8+ T cells sorted from blood. This receptor was obtained from a man between 18 and 29 years old in good health. CDR3 in amino acids: CASSTNRETTGELFF. CDR3 coding DNA: TGCGCCAGCAGCACCAACAGGGAAACCACCGGGGAGCTGTTTTTT.